This record looks at one TCR beta chain sequence and its context. Seattle's cohort entered during active infection and was followed longitudinally. In the authors' workflow: Nucleated cell number was recorded as an estimate derived from reference gene primer amplification. TCRdb keeps only in-frame clones here, not all; method: immunoSEQ multiplex PCR. For V, J and clone size, that table is used; D and trimming come from the DNA. The sample carries 450,000 or so clones, roughly nine tenths recorded once. The sample originates from a study of blood T cell repertoires in COVID-19. This CDR3 has 14 residues. Germline V gene lookup returns CDR1 MDHEN and CDR2 SYDVKM. With 6 bases removed from V and 2 bases from J, the gap between germline ends came to 11 bases.

Sample: peripheral blood. The chain uses TRBV28 and TRBJ2-1, with D hard to call. The TCR originated in a man between 18 and 29 years old with COVID-19, enrolled during active disease. The CDR3 protein is CASSPQSTYNEQFF. The CDR3 DNA sequence: TGTGCCAGCAGCCCGCAGTCCACCTACAATGAGCAGTTCTTC. Full variable domain (outside the CDR3, taken from reference TRBV28 and TRBJ2-1): DVKVTQSSRYLVKRTGEKVFLECVQDMDHENMFWYRQDPGLGLRLIYFSYDVKMKEKGDIPEGYSVSREKKERFSLILESASTNQTSMYLCASSPQSTYNEQFFGPGTRLTVL.